This T cell receptor beta chain was retrieved from a study of T-cell reconstitution after alpha-beta-depleted transplantation in children. The CDR3 runs 15 residues. The V and J ends lost 4 bases and 0 bases, in that order; junction bases with no gene match: 6. Germline CDR1 is SGHRS and CDR2 is YFSETQ. This clonotype has ten or more counts. The antigen is unknown. Preparation of the TCRbeta library was carried out with unique molecular identifiers. In TCRdb, the PCR reads were re-called with MiXCR into one record per CDR3 protein. The table records roughly 200,000 distinct CDR3 sequences, approximately 10% of them present only once. Overall study findings and caveats: After one year, T-cell counts and TCRbeta diversity mostly came from new T cells. From surviving recipient T cells and thymic progenitors came the high day-60 TCRbeta diversity observed in some patients.

This chain connects TRBV5-1 to TRBJ2-7; 8 bases match TRBD1. The sequence was obtained from a child younger than two with acute myeloid leukemia, due to receive a stem cell transplant. Sequenced here: PBMCs, sampled before TCRalphabeta/CD19-depleted stem cell transplant. This chain's CDR3 is CASSADRGISYEQYF. CDR3 DNA: TGCGCCAGCAGCGCAGACAGGGGAATCTCCTACGAGCAGTACTTC.